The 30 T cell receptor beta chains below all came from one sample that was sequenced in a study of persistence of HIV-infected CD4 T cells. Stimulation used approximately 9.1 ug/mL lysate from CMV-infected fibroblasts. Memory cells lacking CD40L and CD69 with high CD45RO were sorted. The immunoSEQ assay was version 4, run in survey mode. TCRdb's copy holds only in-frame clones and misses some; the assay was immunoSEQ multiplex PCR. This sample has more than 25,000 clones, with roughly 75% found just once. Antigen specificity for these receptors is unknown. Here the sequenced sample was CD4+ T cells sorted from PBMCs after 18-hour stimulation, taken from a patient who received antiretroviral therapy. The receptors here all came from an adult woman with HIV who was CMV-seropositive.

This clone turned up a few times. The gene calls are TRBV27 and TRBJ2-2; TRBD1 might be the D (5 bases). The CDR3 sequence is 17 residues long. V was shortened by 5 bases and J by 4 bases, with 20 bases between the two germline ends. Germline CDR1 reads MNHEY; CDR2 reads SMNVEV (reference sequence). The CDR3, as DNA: TGTGCCAGCAGTCGTATAGGAACAGGTTTGGGCACCGGGGAGCTGTTTTTT. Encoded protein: CASSRIGTGLGTGELFF.

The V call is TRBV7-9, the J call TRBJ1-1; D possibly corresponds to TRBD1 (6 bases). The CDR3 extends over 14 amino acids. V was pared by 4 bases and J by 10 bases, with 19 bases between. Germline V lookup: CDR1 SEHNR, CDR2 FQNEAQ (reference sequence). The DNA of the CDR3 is TGTGCCAGCAGCTCCACGGGGGACAACTCACCAGCTTTCTTT. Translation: CASSSTGDNSPAFF.

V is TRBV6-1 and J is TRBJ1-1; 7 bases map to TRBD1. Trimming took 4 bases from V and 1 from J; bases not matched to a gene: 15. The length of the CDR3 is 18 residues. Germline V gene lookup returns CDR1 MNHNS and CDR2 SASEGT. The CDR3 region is CASSALQGLGGKNTEAFF. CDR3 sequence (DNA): TGTGCCAGCAGTGCTCTACAGGGGCTCGGCGGTAAGAACACTGAAGCTTTCTTT.

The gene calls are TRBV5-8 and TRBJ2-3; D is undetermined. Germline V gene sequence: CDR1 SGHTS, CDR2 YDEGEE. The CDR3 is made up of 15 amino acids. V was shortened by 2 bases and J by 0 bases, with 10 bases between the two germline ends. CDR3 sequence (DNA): TGTGCCAGCAGCTTTTCAGGTGCTAGCACAGATACGCAGTATTTT. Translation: CASSFSGASTDTQYF.

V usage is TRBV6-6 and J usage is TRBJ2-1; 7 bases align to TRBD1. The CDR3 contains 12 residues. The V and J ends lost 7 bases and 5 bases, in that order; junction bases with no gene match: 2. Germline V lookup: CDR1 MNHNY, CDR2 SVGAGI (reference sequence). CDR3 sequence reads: CASKTGNNEQFF. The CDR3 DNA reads TGTGCCAGCAAGACAGGGAACAATGAGCAGTTCTTC.

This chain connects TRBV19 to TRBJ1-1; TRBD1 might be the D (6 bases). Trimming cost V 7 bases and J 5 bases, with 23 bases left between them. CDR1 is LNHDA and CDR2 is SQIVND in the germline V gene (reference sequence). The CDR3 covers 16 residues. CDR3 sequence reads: CASTRGQMWKFTEAFF. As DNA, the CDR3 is TGTGCCAGTACCAGGGGCCAGATGTGGAAGTTTACTGAAGCTTTCTTT.

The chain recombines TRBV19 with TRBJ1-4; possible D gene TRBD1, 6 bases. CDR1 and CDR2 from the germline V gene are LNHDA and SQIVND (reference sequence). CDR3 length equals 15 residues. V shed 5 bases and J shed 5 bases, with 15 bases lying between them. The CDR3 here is CASSRTAVGNEKLFF. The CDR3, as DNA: TGTGCCAGTAGTCGGACAGCGGTCGGAAATGAAAAACTGTTTTTT.

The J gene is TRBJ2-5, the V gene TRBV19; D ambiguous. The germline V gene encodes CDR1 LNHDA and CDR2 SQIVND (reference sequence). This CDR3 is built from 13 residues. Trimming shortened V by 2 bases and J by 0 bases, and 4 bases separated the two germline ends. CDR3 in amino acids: CASSIRYQETQYF. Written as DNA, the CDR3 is TGTGCCAGTAGTATAAGGTACCAAGAGACCCAGTACTTC. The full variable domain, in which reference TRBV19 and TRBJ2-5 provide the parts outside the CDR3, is DGGITQSPKYLFRKEGQNVTLSCEQNLNHDAMYWYRQDPGQGLRLIYYSQIVNDFQKGDIAEGYSVSREKKESFPLTVTSAQKNPTAFYLCASSIRYQETQYFGPGTRLLVL.

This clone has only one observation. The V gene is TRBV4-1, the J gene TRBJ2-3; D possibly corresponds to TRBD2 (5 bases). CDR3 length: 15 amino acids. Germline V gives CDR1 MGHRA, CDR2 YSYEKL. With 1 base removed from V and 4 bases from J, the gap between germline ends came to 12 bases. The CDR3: CASSQVSARADTQYF. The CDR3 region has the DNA TGCGCCAGCAGCCAAGTTTCCGCGAGGGCAGATACGCAGTATTTT.

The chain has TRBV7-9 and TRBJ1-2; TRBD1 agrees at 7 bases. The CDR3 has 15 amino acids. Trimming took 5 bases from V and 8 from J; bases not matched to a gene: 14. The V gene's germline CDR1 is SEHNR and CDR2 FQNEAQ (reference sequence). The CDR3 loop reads CASSPRDSLDRGYTF. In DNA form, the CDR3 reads TGTGCCAGCAGCCCTAGGGACAGCCTTGATCGGGGCTACACCTTC. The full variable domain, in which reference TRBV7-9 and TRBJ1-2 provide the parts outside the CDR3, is DTGVSQNPRHKITKRGQNVTFRCDPISEHNRLYWYRQTLGQGPEFLTYFQNEAQLEKSRLLSDRFSAERPKGSFSTLEIQRTEQGDSAMYLCASSPRDSLDRGYTFGSGTRLTVV.

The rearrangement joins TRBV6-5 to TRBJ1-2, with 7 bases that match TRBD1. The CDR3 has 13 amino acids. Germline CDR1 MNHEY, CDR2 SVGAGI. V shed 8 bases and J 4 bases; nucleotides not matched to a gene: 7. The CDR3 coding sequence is TGTGCCAGCCGGCAGGGGGGAGGCTATGGCTACACCTTC. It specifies CASRQGGGYGYTF.

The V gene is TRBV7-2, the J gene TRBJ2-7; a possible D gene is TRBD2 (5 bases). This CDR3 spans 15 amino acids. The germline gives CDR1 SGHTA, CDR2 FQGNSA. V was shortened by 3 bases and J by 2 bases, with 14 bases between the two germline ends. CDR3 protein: CASSFVRTSAYEQYF. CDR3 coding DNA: TGTGCCAGCAGCTTTGTGAGGACTTCCGCCTACGAGCAGTACTTC.

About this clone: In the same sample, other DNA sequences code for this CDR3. The CDR3 sequence: CASNIRTDTQYF. The CDR3 nucleotides are TGTGCCAGCAATATTAGGACAGATACGCAGTATTTT. The V gene is TRBV2, the J gene TRBJ2-3; D uncertain. The germline CDR1 and CDR2 sequences are SNHLY and FYNNEI. This CDR3 is built from 12 residues. Trimming removed 7 bases at V and 3 bases at J, with 8 bases between.

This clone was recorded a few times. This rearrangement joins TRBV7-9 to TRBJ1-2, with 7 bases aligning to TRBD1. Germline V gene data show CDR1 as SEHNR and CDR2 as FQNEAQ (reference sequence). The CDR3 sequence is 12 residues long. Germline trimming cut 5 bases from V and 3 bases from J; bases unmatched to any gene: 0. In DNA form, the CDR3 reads TGTGCCAGCAGCGGACAGGACTATGGCTACACCTTC. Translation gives CASSGQDYGYTF.

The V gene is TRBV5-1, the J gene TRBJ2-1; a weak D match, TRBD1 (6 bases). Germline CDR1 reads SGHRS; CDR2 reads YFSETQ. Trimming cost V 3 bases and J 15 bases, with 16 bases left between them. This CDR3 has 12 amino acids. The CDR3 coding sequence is TGCGCCAGCAGCTGGGACACCAACGCTCCGTTCTTC. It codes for CASSWDTNAPFF.

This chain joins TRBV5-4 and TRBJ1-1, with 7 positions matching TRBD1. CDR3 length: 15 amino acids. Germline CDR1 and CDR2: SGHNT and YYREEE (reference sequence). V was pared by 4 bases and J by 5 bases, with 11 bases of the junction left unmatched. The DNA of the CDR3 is TGTGCCAGCAGCCCGAACCAAGGGGGCTTGACTGAAGCTTTCTTT. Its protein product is CASSPNQGGLTEAFF.

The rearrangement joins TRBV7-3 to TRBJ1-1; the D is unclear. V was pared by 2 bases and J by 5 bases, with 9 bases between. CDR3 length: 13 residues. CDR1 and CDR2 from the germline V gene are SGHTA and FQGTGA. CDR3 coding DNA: TGTGCCAGCAGCTTAGGGGTTTCGACTGAAGCTTTCTTT. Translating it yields CASSLGVSTEAFF.

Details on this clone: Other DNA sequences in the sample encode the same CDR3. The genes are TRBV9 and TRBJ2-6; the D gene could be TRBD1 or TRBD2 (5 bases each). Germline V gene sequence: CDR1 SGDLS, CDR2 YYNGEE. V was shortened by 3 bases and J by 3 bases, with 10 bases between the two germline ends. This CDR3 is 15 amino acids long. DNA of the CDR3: TGTGCCAGCAGCGCGGGGACCCTTGGGGCCAACGTCCTGACTTTC. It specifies CASSAGTLGANVLTF.

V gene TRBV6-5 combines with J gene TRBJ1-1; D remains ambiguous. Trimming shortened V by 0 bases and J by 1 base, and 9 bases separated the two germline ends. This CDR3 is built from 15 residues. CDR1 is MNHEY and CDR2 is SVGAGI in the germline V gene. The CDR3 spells CASSYSTLANTEAFF. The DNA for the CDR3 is TGTGCCAGCAGTTACTCGACACTTGCGAACACTGAAGCTTTCTTT.

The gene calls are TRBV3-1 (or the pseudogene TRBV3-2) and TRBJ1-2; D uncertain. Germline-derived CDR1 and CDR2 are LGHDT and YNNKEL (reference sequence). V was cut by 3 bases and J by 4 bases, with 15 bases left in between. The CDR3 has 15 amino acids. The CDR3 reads CASSHHTRDIYGYTF. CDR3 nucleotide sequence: TGTGCCAGCAGCCACCACACACGAGACATCTATGGCTACACCTTC.

The CDR3 loop is CASRSPERYNEQFF. The CDR3 bases are TGTGCCAGTAGGTCCCCGGAGCGCTACAATGAGCAGTTCTTC. This chain joins TRBV7-8 and TRBJ2-1; D gene ambiguous. CDR1 is SGHVS and CDR2 is FQNEAQ in the germline V gene. V was trimmed by 9 bases and J by 3 bases, leaving 15 bases between them. The CDR3 runs to 14 residues.

CDR3 in amino acids: CASSPGTSTTDTQYF. CDR3 in DNA: TGTGCCAGCAGCCCCGGGACCTCTACGACAGATACGCAGTATTTT. The gene calls are TRBV6-5 and TRBJ2-3, with D possibly called TRBD1 or TRBD2 (5 bases each). Germline CDR1 reads MNHEY; CDR2 reads SVGAGI. This CDR3 has 15 residues. Trimming took 6 bases from V and 3 from J, leaving 16 bases between them.

CDR3 in amino acids: CATSESSGAVVDTQYF. The DNA of the CDR3 is TGTGCCACCAGTGAAAGCTCGGGGGCCGTGGTCGATACGCAGTATTTT. The J gene is TRBJ2-3, the V gene TRBV24-1; either TRBD1 or TRBD2 may supply D (6 bases each). The CDR3 extends over 16 amino acids. Germline values: CDR1 KGHDR, CDR2 SFDVKD. V dropped 4 bases and J dropped 6 bases, with 19 bases sitting between them.

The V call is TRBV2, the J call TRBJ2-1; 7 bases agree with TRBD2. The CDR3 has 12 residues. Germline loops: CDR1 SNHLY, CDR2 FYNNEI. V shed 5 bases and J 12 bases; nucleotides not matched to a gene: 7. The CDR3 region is CASSLGLEAQFF. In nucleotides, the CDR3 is TGTGCCAGCAGTTTAGGACTAGAAGCGCAGTTCTTC.

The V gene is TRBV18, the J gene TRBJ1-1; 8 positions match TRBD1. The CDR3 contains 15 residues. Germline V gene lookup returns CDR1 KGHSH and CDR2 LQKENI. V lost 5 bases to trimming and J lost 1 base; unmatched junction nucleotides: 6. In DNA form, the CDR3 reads TGTGCCAGCTCATCCGGTCAGGGGGCGAACACTGAAGCTTTCTTT. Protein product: CASSSGQGANTEAFF.

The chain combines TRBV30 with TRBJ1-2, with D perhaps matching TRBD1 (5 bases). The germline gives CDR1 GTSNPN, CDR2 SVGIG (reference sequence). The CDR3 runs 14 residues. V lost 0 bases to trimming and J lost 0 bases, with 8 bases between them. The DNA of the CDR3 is TGTGCCTGGAGTGTACAGGTAGCTAACTATGGCTACACCTTC. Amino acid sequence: CAWSVQVANYGYTF.

CDR3 region: CASSMRGADYGYTF. In DNA, the CDR3 is TGTGCCAGTAGTATGAGGGGGGCTGACTATGGCTACACCTTC. This chain uses TRBV19 with TRBJ1-2, with D tentatively TRBD1 (6 bases). Germline CDR1 is LNHDA and CDR2 is SQIVND (reference sequence). The CDR3 sequence is 14 residues long. Trimming took off 3 bases at V and 3 bases at J, with 11 bases between the two ends.

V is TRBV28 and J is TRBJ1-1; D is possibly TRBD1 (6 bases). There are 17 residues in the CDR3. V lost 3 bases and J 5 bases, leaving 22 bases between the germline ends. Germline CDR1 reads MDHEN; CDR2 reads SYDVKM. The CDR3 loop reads CASSFYGRGRRGTEAFF. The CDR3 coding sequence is TGTGCCAGCAGTTTCTATGGGAGAGGGCGCAGGGGAACTGAAGCTTTCTTT.

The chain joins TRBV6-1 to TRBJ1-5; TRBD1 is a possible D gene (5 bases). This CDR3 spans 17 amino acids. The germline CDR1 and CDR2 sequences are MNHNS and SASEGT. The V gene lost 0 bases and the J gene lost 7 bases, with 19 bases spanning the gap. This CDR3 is CASSEALGAGMSQPQHF. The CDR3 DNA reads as TGTGCCAGCAGTGAAGCGCTTGGGGCAGGTATGAGCCAGCCCCAGCATTTT.

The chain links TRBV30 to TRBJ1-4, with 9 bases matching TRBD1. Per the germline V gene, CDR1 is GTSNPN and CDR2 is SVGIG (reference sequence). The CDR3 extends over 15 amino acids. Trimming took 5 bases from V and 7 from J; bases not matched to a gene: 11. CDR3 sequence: CAWLIRGQGSEKLFF. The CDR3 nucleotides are TGTGCCTGGTTGATACGGGGACAGGGAAGTGAAAAACTGTTTTTT.